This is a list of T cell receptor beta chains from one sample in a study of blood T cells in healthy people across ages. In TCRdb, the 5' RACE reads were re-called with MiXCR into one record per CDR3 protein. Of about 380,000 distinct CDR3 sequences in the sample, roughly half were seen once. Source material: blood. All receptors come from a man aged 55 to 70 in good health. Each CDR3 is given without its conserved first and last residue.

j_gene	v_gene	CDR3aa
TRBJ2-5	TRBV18	ASSPRQTNQETQY
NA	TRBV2	ASSAAGGDSSGTQY
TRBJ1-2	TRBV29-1	SVEEAPGYGYT
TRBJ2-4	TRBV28	ASSDRVAKNIQY
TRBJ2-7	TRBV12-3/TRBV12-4	ASSPLYEQY
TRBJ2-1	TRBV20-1	SAPNPDTNNEQF
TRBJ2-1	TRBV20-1	SAEVARDEQF
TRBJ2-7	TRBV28	ASKAPGLAAYEQY
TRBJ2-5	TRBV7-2	ASSLGGTGGRSKTQY
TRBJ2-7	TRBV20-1	SARGNGLAGEKYEQY
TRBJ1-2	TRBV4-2	ASSYAKGTSWEGGYT
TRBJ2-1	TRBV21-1	ADTGPLSQCSYNEQF
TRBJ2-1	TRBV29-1	SATGDEQF
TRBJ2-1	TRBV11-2	ASSLGGLAGEGVEQF
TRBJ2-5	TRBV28	ASRQWGKETQY